The 25 T cell receptor beta chains reported below all come from one sample, sequenced in a study of cytomegalovirus exposure and HLA in healthy donors. PCR used 60 Vbeta primers and 13 Jbeta primers. Libraries were prepared by immunoSEQ multiplex PCR; TCRdb keeps only in-frame clonotypes and omits some of them. Of about 170,000 clones in the sample, approximately 71% were seen once. The sequencing input was PBMCs. The receptors were sampled from a girl under 18 in good health and CMV-seronegative.

The chain is built from TRBV5-4 and TRBJ1-1, with D tentatively TRBD1 (5 bases). Germline V lookup: CDR1 SGHNT, CDR2 YYREEE (reference sequence). V lost 0 bases and J lost 5, with 8 bases in between. The CDR3 contains 13 residues. The CDR3 DNA reads as TGTGCCAGCAGCTTGGGGGGCGAGACTGAAGCTTTCTTT. Translation: CASSLGGETEAFF.

The chain has TRBV13 and TRBJ1-4, with D perhaps matching TRBD1 (6 bases). With 5 bases removed from V and 5 bases from J, the gap between germline ends came to 15 bases. Germline CDR1 PRHDT, CDR2 FYEKMQ (reference sequence). This CDR3 has 15 amino acids. CDR3 region: CASSARGLGNEKLFF. The CDR3, as DNA: TGTGCCAGCAGCGCCAGGGGATTGGGGAATGAAAAACTGTTTTTT.

V and J are TRBV2 and TRBJ2-2; 7 bases map to TRBD1. Germline values: CDR1 SNHLY, CDR2 FYNNEI. The CDR3 length is 15 residues. Germline trimming cut 4 bases from V and 1 base from J; bases unmatched to any gene: 3. CDR3 coding DNA: TGTGCCAGCAGTGCGAGGACAGGGAACACCGGGGAGCTGTTTTTT. The encoded protein is CASSARTGNTGELFF.

This clone appeared a few times. The chain uses TRBV5-1 and TRBJ2-2, with D maybe TRBD1 (5 bases). Trimming took 3 bases from V and 5 from J, leaving 17 bases between them. The CDR3 has 16 residues. Looked up from germline, CDR1 is SGHRS and CDR2 is YFSETQ. CDR3 amino acids: CASSSFDSGWTGELFF. Written as DNA, the CDR3 is TGCGCCAGCAGCTCATTCGACAGTGGGTGGACCGGGGAGCTGTTTTTT.

J is TRBJ1-6 and V is TRBV5-4; 7 positions agree with TRBD1. The V and J ends lost 3 bases and 3 bases, in that order; junction bases with no gene match: 3. This CDR3 spans 15 amino acids. From germline, CDR1 is SGHNT and CDR2 YYREEE (reference sequence). The CDR3: CASSSGQSYNSPLHF. The CDR3 DNA reads TGTGCCAGCAGCTCGGGACAGAGCTATAATTCACCCCTCCACTTT.

This chain links TRBV6-1 with TRBJ2-5, with D maybe TRBD2 (5 bases). The CDR3 is 15 residues long. The ends were cut back, 2 bases at V and 0 bases at J, with 10 bases in the middle. Germline V gene data show CDR1 as MNHNS and CDR2 as SASEGT. The CDR3 nucleotides are TGTGCCAGCAGTGAAAGCGGACGGTACCAAGAGACCCAGTACTTC. Encoded protein: CASSESGRYQETQYF.

This chain uses TRBV7-9 with TRBJ2-1, with 7 bases fitting TRBD2. This CDR3 is 16 amino acids long. With V trimmed by 5 bases and J by 4 bases, 11 bases remained unmatched. Germline V CDR1 and CDR2: SEHNR, FQNEAQ (reference sequence). The CDR3 sequence is CASSPGVGGGYNEQFF. CDR3 DNA sequence: TGTGCCAGCAGCCCGGGAGTTGGGGGGGGATACAATGAGCAGTTCTTC.

The rearrangement uses TRBV2 and TRBJ1-2, with D perhaps TRBD1 (6 bases). CDR1 SNHLY and CDR2 FYNNEI come from the germline V gene. V lost 4 bases to trimming and J lost 6 bases, with 15 bases between them. The CDR3 length is 14 residues. CDR3 DNA: TGTGCCAGCAGTGTCAACAGGGTAGGAGATGGCTACACCTTC. Its translation is CASSVNRVGDGYTF.

This clone turned up a few times. This sequence joins TRBV6-1 and TRBJ2-3, with 7 bases that match TRBD2. Germline trimming cut 4 bases from V and 8 bases from J; bases unmatched to any gene: 6. CDR1 and CDR2 from the germline V gene are MNHNS and SASEGT. The CDR3 is 13 amino acids. The CDR3 region is CASSGSGDGTQYF. The CDR3 DNA follows: TGTGCCAGCAGTGGGAGCGGGGATGGTACGCAGTATTTT.

This chain uses TRBV5-6 with TRBJ1-3, with D tentatively TRBD1 (6 bases). Germline CDR1 reads SGHDT; CDR2 reads YYEEEE. The CDR3 is 18 residues long. V was shortened by 3 bases and J by 7 bases, with 26 bases between the two germline ends. Here the CDR3 reads CASSSRRASGSDRNTIYF. DNA for the CDR3: TGTGCCAGCAGCTCGCGCCGCGCCTCGGGGTCAGACAGGAACACCATATATTTT.

The chain combines TRBV28 with TRBJ2-5, with 9 bases lining up with TRBD2. V trimming: 9 bases; J trimming: 0 bases; junction bases outside the gene matches: 14. The CDR3 spans 17 residues. Germline V gene sequence: CDR1 MDHEN, CDR2 SYDVKM. The CDR3 reads CASSPRGGGDYQETQYF. DNA of the CDR3: TGTGCCAGTAGTCCGAGGGGCGGGGGGGACTACCAAGAGACCCAGTACTTC.

The chain is built from TRBV7-6 and TRBJ2-3, with 12 bases fitting TRBD2. The CDR3 is 16 residues long. Trimming cost V 1 base and J 1 base; bases outside gene matches: 0. Germline assignment: CDR1 SGHVS and CDR2 FNYEAQ. The DNA for the CDR3 is TGTGCCAGCAGCTTAGGGACTAGCGGGGGCACAGATACGCAGTATTTT. Protein sequence: CASSLGTSGGTDTQYF. The full variable domain, rest sourced from reference TRBV7-6 and TRBJ2-3, is GAGVSQSPRYKVTKRGQDVALRCDPISGHVSLYWYRQALGQGPEFLTYFNYEAQQDKSGLPNDRFSAERPEGSISTLTIQRTEQRDSAMYRCASSLGTSGGTDTQYFGPGTRLTVL.

This clone appeared a few times. The rearrangement joins TRBV7-9 to TRBJ1-1; 9 bases are shared with TRBD1. This CDR3 comprises 14 residues. V shed 5 bases and J 1 base; nucleotides not matched to a gene: 2. Per germline, CDR1 SEHNR and CDR2 FQNEAQ (reference sequence). For the CDR3, the DNA is TGTGCCAGCAGCATGGACAGGGGGAACACTGAAGCTTTCTTT. Its protein product is CASSMDRGNTEAFF.

This clone was detected once. The chain uses TRBV9 and TRBJ2-5, with D maybe TRBD1 (5 bases). Germline V lookup: CDR1 SGDLS, CDR2 YYNGEE. CDR3 size: 15 residues. The V end lost 4 bases, the J end lost 5 bases, and 18 bases lay between the germline ends. This CDR3 reads CASSFRGLRGETQYF. The CDR3 bases are TGTGCCAGCAGCTTTCGTGGCCTAAGGGGCGAGACCCAGTACTTC.

This clone was recorded only once. V and J are TRBV28 and TRBJ2-3; D perhaps matches TRBD2 (6 bases). Germline V gives CDR1 MDHEN, CDR2 SYDVKM. V was trimmed by 6 bases and J by 4 bases, leaving 20 bases between them. The CDR3 contains 16 residues. The CDR3 spells CASSQLAGLGADTQYF. DNA for the CDR3: TGTGCCAGCAGCCAACTTGCGGGGTTAGGAGCAGATACGCAGTATTTT.

The table lists this clone with a few counts. The chain combines TRBV30 with TRBJ1-6; a possible D gene is TRBD1 (5 bases). The V end was cut by 5 bases, the J end by 7 bases, with 12 bases between. The CDR3 is 13 amino acids. The germline gives CDR1 GTSNPN, CDR2 SVGIG (reference sequence). CDR3 protein: CAWLTGPNSPLHF. The DNA of the CDR3 is TGTGCCTGGCTTACAGGACCCAATTCACCCCTCCACTTT.

This clone appeared once. This sequence joins TRBV19 and TRBJ2-3, with a tentative D call TRBD2 (6 bases). CDR3 length equals 15 residues. Germline CDR1 and CDR2: LNHDA and SQIVND (reference sequence). V was pared by 4 bases and J by 3 bases, with 14 bases between. In nucleotides, the CDR3 is TGTGCCAGTAGTACCGGGGCGGGGATTACAGATACGCAGTATTTT. It specifies CASSTGAGITDTQYF.

This clone was observed once. The chain employs TRBV6-4 and TRBJ1-2, with D unclear. V lost 6 bases and J 0 bases, leaving 17 bases between the germline ends. Germline V gene sequence: CDR1 MRHNA, CDR2 SNTAGT. This CDR3 region has 16 residues. DNA of the CDR3: TGTGCCAGCAGCCCAACCGAGCCCCCTACTAACTATGGCTACACCTTC. Amino acids: CASSPTEPPTNYGYTF.

This chain connects TRBV5-1 to TRBJ2-7, with 10 bases fitting TRBD1. CDR3 length: 15 residues. V trimming: 3 bases; J trimming: 3 bases; junction bases outside the gene matches: 6. The germline CDR1 and CDR2 sequences are SGHRS and YFSETQ. CDR3 region: CASSYSTGGDYEQYF. As DNA, the CDR3 is TGCGCCAGCAGCTATTCGACAGGGGGCGACTACGAGCAGTACTTC.

V usage is TRBV9 and J usage is TRBJ1-1, with 11 bases matching TRBD1. V lost 4 bases to trimming and J lost 3 bases; unmatched junction nucleotides: 11. The CDR3 runs to 17 residues. Germline CDR1 SGDLS, CDR2 YYNGEE. The CDR3 loop is CASSPSGQGAWYTEAFF. DNA of the CDR3: TGTGCCAGCAGCCCCTCCGGACAGGGGGCTTGGTACACTGAAGCTTTCTTT.

The chain joins TRBV25-1 to TRBJ2-1, with D possibly being TRBD1 (6 bases). V was trimmed by 4 bases and J by 1 base, leaving 11 bases between them. The CDR3 is 15 residues long. Germline CDR1 MGHDK, CDR2 SYGVNS. CDR3 sequence: CASSATGLSYNEQFF. The CDR3 coding sequence is TGTGCCAGCAGTGCCACAGGGTTATCCTACAATGAGCAGTTCTTC.

The J gene is TRBJ2-7, the V gene TRBV28; 8 bases line up with TRBD1. The CDR3 has 16 residues. V dropped 6 bases and J dropped 1; count of bases not matched to a gene: 11. Germline loops: CDR1 MDHEN, CDR2 SYDVKM. The DNA for the CDR3 is TGTGCCAGCAGCAGTTTCGGACAGGGAAAGTCCTACGAGCAGTACTTC. Protein product: CASSSFGQGKSYEQYF.

Notes on this clone: In the same sample, other DNA sequences code for this CDR3. The V and J genes are TRBV27 and TRBJ1-5, with 7 bases fitting TRBD1. The CDR3 length is 14 residues. V trimming: 3 bases; J trimming: 2 bases; junction bases outside the gene matches: 1. Germline V gene lookup returns CDR1 MNHEY and CDR2 SMNVEV (reference sequence). CDR3 sequence: CASSFGQGNQPQHF. Written as DNA, the CDR3 is TGTGCCAGCAGTTTTGGACAGGGCAATCAGCCCCAGCATTTT.

The V and J genes are TRBV7-9 and TRBJ2-3; 8 bases map to TRBD2. V dropped 5 bases and J dropped 1; count of bases not matched to a gene: 5. The germline V gene has CDR1 SEHNR and CDR2 FQNEAQ (reference sequence). CDR3 size: 15 residues. This CDR3 is CASSQAGERTDTQYF. Here the CDR3 DNA reads TGTGCCAGCAGCCAAGCGGGGGAACGCACAGATACGCAGTATTTT.

Comments on this clone: One end of the junction is discordant with germline, which a read error may explain. The chain couples TRBV7-9 to TRBJ2-2, with D tentatively TRBD1 (6 bases). The CDR3 is 16 residues long. Germline CDR1 SEHNR, CDR2 FQNEAQ (reference sequence). The CDR3 nucleotides read TGTGCCAGCACCTTAAACAGGGTTCGCGACACCGGGGAGCTGTTTTTT. Its translation is CASTLNRVRDTGELFF.